This record concerns one T cell receptor beta chain sequence. Its antigen is currently unknown. Per the germline V gene, CDR1 is SGHAT and CDR2 is FQNNGV. The CDR3 loop spans 13 amino acids. Trimming cost V 6 bases and J 1 base; bases outside gene matches: 0. TCRdb independently ran MiXCR on the 5' RACE reads; one entry per CDR3 protein. The data contain 55,000 to 75,000 distinct CDR3 sequences, about a quarter of them singletons. The sample belongs to a study of T-cell memory formation after mild COVID-19. Study at large: Clusters of TCRs were largely donor specific. Overall study findings and caveats: Cross-reactive memory appears to have joined, as suggested by some responding clones showing up in pre-infection memory.

The sequence was collected from a man aged 18 to 29 who had mild COVID-19 (a few samples of this study predate the infection). Cell type and time point are not known. Sequencing was done on a sample of PBMCs or a T cell subset sorted from them (not recorded which). The chain links TRBV11-2 to TRBJ2-3; TRBD2 agrees at 8 bases. CDR3 sequence reads: CASRAGGTDTQYF. CDR3 nucleotide sequence: TGTGCCAGCAGAGCGGGGGGCACAGATACGCAGTATTTT.